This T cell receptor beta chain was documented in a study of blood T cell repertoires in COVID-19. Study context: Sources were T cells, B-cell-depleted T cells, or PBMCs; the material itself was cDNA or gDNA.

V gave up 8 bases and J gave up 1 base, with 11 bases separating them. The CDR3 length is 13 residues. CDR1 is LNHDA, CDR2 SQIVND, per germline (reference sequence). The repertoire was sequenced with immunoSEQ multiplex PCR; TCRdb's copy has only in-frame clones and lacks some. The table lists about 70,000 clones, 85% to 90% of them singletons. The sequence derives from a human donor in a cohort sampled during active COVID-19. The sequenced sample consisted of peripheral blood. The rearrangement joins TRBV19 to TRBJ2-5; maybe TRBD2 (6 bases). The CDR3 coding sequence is TGTGCCAGTGGGGAGACTAGCCAAGAGACCCAGTACTTC. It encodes CASGETSQETQYF. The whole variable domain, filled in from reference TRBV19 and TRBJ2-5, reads DGGITQSPKYLFRKEGQNVTLSCEQNLNHDAMYWYRQDPGQGLRLIYYSQIVNDFQKGDIAEGYSVSREKKESFPLTVTSAQKNPTAFYLCASGETSQETQYFGPGTRLLVL.